Following are 18 T cell receptor beta chains from one sample sequenced in a study of T cell repertoires in aging, cancer and after chemotherapy. TCR beta rearrangements were amplified from peripheral blood genomic DNA. Multiplex touch-down PCR with TRB-A/B primers amplified rearranged V-D-J TRB sequences. TCRdb re-analysed the multiplex PCR reads in MiXCR, keeping a single row per CDR3 protein. Of approximately 13,000 distinct CDR3 sequences in the sample, around a quarter were seen once. The sequencing input was blood. The receptors stem from a human donor in good health.

This clonotype is categorized as medium-sized. This sequence joins TRBV29-1 and TRBJ1-5; D perhaps matches TRBD1 (5 bases). Germline V gives CDR1 SQVTM, CDR2 ANQGSEA. This CDR3 comprises 13 residues. V lost 7 bases, J lost 3 bases, and 13 bases lay in between. CDR3 sequence reads: CSAGGHLNQPQHF. Written as DNA, the CDR3 is TGCAGCGCTGGAGGACACCTCAATCAGCCCCAGCATTTT.

The CDR3, as DNA: TGTGCCAGCAGCCAACTTTCCACCTCGGCAGGACTGGCCTACGAGCAGTACTTC. This gives the protein CASSQLSTSAGLAYEQYF. This chain links TRBV7-2 with TRBJ2-7; TRBD2 is a possible D gene (5 bases). This CDR3 spans 18 amino acids. V shed 5 bases and J shed 2 bases, with 25 bases lying between them. CDR1 and CDR2 (germline): SGHTA, FQGNSA.

This clonotype is medium-sized by share. The V call is TRBV12-3 or TRBV12-4, the J call TRBJ2-5; D might be TRBD2 (5 bases). The V end lost 0 bases, the J end lost 5 bases, and 7 bases lay between the germline ends. The CDR3 loop spans 13 amino acids. The DNA for the CDR3 is TGTGCCAGCAGTTTAGCCGGGGATGAGACCCAGTACTTC. It codes for CASSLAGDETQYF.

In the case of this clonotype: This clone may be a read error of a much larger clone one base away. The conserved closing phenylalanine or tryptophan is absent in this CDR3, likely reflecting a read error. The chain recombines TRBV30 with TRBJ2-7, with TRBD1 identical over 7 bases. V lost 3 bases, J lost 4 bases, and 12 bases stayed unmatched. Germline CDR1 is GTSNPN and CDR2 is SVGIG (reference sequence). CDR3 length equals 15 residues. The CDR3 nucleotides read TGTGCCTGGAGGGGGACGACAGGGCCCAGTTACGAGCAGTACTAC. The encoded protein is CAWRGTTGPSYEQYY.

The genes are TRBV4-3 and TRBJ2-5; D may be TRBD2 (6 bases). Germline CDR1 and CDR2: LGHNA and YSLEER. The V end was cut by 1 base, the J end by 4 bases, with 13 bases between. CDR3 length equals 15 residues. CDR3 nucleotides: TGCGCCAGCAGCCAAGCAGCGGGTCCTTCAGAGACCCAGTACTTC. As protein: CASSQAAGPSETQYF.

In its sample, this clonotype is medium-sized. The rearrangement links TRBV10-2 to TRBJ1-2, with D perhaps matching TRBD1 (6 bases). The ends were cut back, 4 bases at V and 5 bases at J, with 8 bases in the middle. Germline V gives CDR1 WSHSY, CDR2 SAAADI. The CDR3 extends over 12 amino acids. CDR3 protein: CASSVDSYGYTF. CDR3 bases: TGCGCCAGCAGTGTGGACAGTTATGGCTACACCTTC.

This clonotype counts as medium-sized. This sequence joins TRBV27 and TRBJ1-2, with 9 bases aligning to TRBD1. The CDR3 runs 15 residues. V shed 2 bases and J 5 bases; nucleotides not matched to a gene: 6. Germline CDR1 is MNHEY and CDR2 is SMNVEV (reference sequence). Here the CDR3 reads CASSLTGTGMYGYTF. In DNA form, the CDR3 reads TGTGCCAGCAGTTTAACCGGGACAGGGATGTATGGCTACACCTTC.

Note on this clonotype: At one of its ends the junction is not consistent with the germline gene, which may arise from a read error. The J gene is TRBJ2-1, the V gene TRBV6-4; TRBD1 agrees at 10 bases. Germline assignment: CDR1 MRHNA and CDR2 SNTAGT. The CDR3 totals 14 residues. CDR3 coding DNA: TGTGCCAGCAGTGACTCGACAGGGGGCAATAAGCAGTTCTTC. Its translation: CASSDSTGGNKQFF.

This clonotype is medium-sized within its sample. V is TRBV6-5 and J is TRBJ2-1; weak D call: TRBD1 (6 bases). Germline V lookup: CDR1 MNHEY, CDR2 SVGAGI. The germline V and J ends were trimmed by 3 bases and 4 bases, with 13 bases remaining between them. The CDR3 totals 15 residues. The DNA of the CDR3 is TGTGCCAGCAGTTATAACCAAAGGGGGTACAATGAGCAGTTCTTC. Translating it yields CASSYNQRGYNEQFF.

This clonotype is categorized as medium-sized (0.01 to 0.1%). The gene calls are TRBV7-2 and TRBJ2-3, with D tentatively TRBD2 (5 bases). V lost 3 bases and J 2 bases, leaving 12 bases between the germline ends. This CDR3 has 15 residues. Germline lookup yields CDR1 SGHTA and CDR2 FQGNSA. The CDR3 reads CASSFRSAVTDTQYF. CDR3 DNA sequence: TGTGCCAGCAGCTTTCGGTCAGCGGTCACAGATACGCAGTATTTT.

In regard to this clonotype: This likely comes from a read error, as the CDR3 has no conserved phenylalanine or tryptophan at its end. The limits of the CDR3 on the DNA are not certain, so only TCRdb's listed CDR3 is given. The chain combines TRBV5-1 with TRBJ2-7; the table's TRBD1 call for D was not verified on the DNA. Counting both end residues, the CDR3 totals 11 amino acids. Germline V CDR1 and CDR2: SGHRS, YFSETQ. Here the CDR3 reads CASRKGERGRQ.

The chain is built from TRBV12-3 or TRBV12-4 and TRBJ2-7; 12 bases match TRBD1. The trim removed 6 bases at V and 3 bases at J, leaving 6 bases unmatched. CDR3 length: 15 residues. The CDR3 DNA reads TGTGCCAGCAGCCCCGGGACAGGGGGCATCTACGAGCAGTACTTC. Translation: CASSPGTGGIYEQYF.

In its sample, this clonotype was seen once. This sequence joins TRBV28 and TRBJ2-3; D is possibly TRBD1 or TRBD2 (7 bases each). The CDR3 covers 15 residues. Trimming removed 3 bases from V and 8 bases from J, with 18 bases in between. The germline CDR1 and CDR2 sequences are MDHEN and SYDVKM. As DNA, the CDR3 is TGTGCCAGCAGTTTCCGCGGGGGCCCAGGGGGTACGCAGTATTTT. This encodes CASSFRGGPGGTQYF.

V and J are TRBV6-4 and TRBJ1-2; D uncertain. Germline CDR1 MRHNA, CDR2 SNTAGT. Trimming left V 3 bases short and J 0 bases short, with 8 bases between. This CDR3 spans 14 amino acids. The CDR3 DNA reads TGTGCCAGCAGTGAAGATACAGCTAACTATGGCTACACCTTC. Residues: CASSEDTANYGYTF.

This chain uses TRBV12-3 or TRBV12-4 with TRBJ1-1, with TRBD1 matching 8 bases. The CDR3 runs 12 residues. V lost 5 bases and J lost 11; bases outside the gene matches: 7. CDR3 amino acids: CASSPLDRVAFF. The CDR3 DNA reads as TGTGCCAGCAGTCCCCTGGACAGGGTCGCTTTCTTT.

Remarks on this clonotype: A much more abundant neighbour one base away suggests this may be a read error. The rearrangement joins TRBV7-2 to TRBJ2-1; D possibly corresponds to TRBD2 (7 bases). This CDR3 contains 14 residues. CDR1 and CDR2 from the germline V gene are SGHTA and FQGNSA. The CDR3 region is CVSSRGGGRDEQFF. The CDR3 DNA reads as TGTGTCAGCAGTAGGGGGGGCGGACGGGATGAGCAGTTCTTC.

This sequence joins TRBV18 and TRBJ1-4, with D possibly matching TRBD1 (5 bases). The CDR3 contains 14 residues. Germline-derived CDR1 and CDR2 are KGHSH and LQKENI. V lost 2 bases and J lost 11, with 15 bases in between. The CDR3 nucleotides read TGTGCCAGCTCACCAACGAGGGGACGAGGGAAACTGTTTTTT. It specifies CASSPTRGRGKLFF.

The CDR3 spells CAWSVLGSQPQHF. The CDR3 DNA reads as TGTGCCTGGAGTGTACTGGGATCTCAGCCCCAGCATTTT. The chain carries TRBV30 and TRBJ1-5, with unresolved D. CDR3 length: 13 residues. Looked up from germline, CDR1 is GTSNPN and CDR2 is SVGIG (reference sequence). V was cut by 0 bases and J by 6 bases, with 9 bases left in between.